This TCR beta chain was documented in a study of blood T cell repertoires in COVID-19. Study summary: The United States, Italy and Spain were the sources of the acute and convalescent COVID-19 samples. The cDNA or gDNA used as material had been derived from T cells, B-cell-depleted T cells, or PBMCs.

The CDR3 sequence is 13 residues long. The ends were cut back, 7 bases at V and 0 bases at J, with 9 bases in the middle. Original processing notes: Counts of nucleated cells, estimated from reference gene primer amplification, were obtained. Assay: immunoSEQ multiplex PCR; the TCRdb copy retains only in-frame clones and omits some. That table supplies the V and J calls and clone size; D and trimming were determined from the DNA. The profile shows approximately 300,000 clones, more than 80% of them singletons. The chain carries TRBV12-3 or TRBV12-4 and TRBJ1-1; possible D gene TRBD1, 5 bases. The sample consisted of peripheral blood. This sequence was found in a man aged 18 to 30 who had recovered from COVID-19. The CDR3 is CASTLTVNTEAFF. The DNA for the CDR3 is TGTGCCAGCACTTTGACAGTGAACACTGAAGCTTTCTTT.